What follows are 27 T cell receptor beta chains derived from one specimen sequenced in a study of T-cell memory formation after mild COVID-19. TCRdb redid the calling of the 5' RACE reads with MiXCR, one entry per CDR3 protein. The sample holds about 440,000 distinct CDR3 sequences, 20% seen once. The sample consisted of PBMCs or a T cell subset sorted from them (not recorded which). The receptor set was obtained from an adult woman who had mild COVID-19 (a few samples of this study predate the infection). Cell type and time point are not known.

The CDR3 sequence: CASSPGRDEQFF. The DNA of the CDR3 is TGTGCCAGCAGCCCGGGGCGGGATGAGCAGTTCTTC. The V gene is TRBV7-8, the J gene TRBJ2-1; possibly TRBD1 or TRBD2 for D (5 bases each). V was clipped by 5 bases and J by 8 bases, with 10 bases between them. This CDR3 spans 12 amino acids. CDR1 and CDR2 from the germline V gene are SGHVS and FQNEAQ.

The V gene is TRBV6-5, the J gene TRBJ1-2; D remains unclear. This CDR3 region has 15 residues. Deletions cut 2 bases from V and 1 base from J, with 11 bases between. Germline assignment: CDR1 MNHEY and CDR2 SVGAGI. CDR3 protein: CASSYGSTINYGYTF. The CDR3 coding sequence is TGTGCCAGCAGTTACGGGTCGACAATTAACTATGGCTACACCTTC.

The chain couples TRBV7-6 to TRBJ2-7; 10 nucleotides align to TRBD1. In germline, CDR1 is SGHVS, CDR2 FNYEAQ. This CDR3 comprises 18 residues. Unmatched junction bases numbered 8, after V lost 0 bases and J lost 0 bases. The CDR3 loop is CASSLAPGTGVSSYEQYF. The CDR3 DNA reads as TGTGCCAGCAGCTTAGCTCCAGGGACAGGGGTATCCTCCTACGAGCAGTACTTC.

The chain is built from TRBV29-1 and TRBJ2-1, with 7 bases identical to TRBD2. Trimming took 4 bases from V and 6 from J; bases not matched to a gene: 6. Germline values: CDR1 SQVTM, CDR2 ANQGSEA. The CDR3 consists of 13 residues. The CDR3 sequence is CSVARERRNEQFF. CDR3 bases: TGCAGCGTTGCGCGGGAGCGCCGCAATGAGCAGTTCTTC.

Of note for this clonotype: An end of the junction does not agree with germline; a read error may underlie this. The CDR3 coding sequence is TGTGCTAGCAGCAAGAACAGAGGTAGTACCGGGGAGCTGTTTTTT. This sequence encodes CASSKNRGSTGELFF. This rearrangement joins TRBV7-7 to TRBJ2-2; D is unresolved. The CDR3 length is 15 residues. The V gene's germline CDR1 is SSHAT and CDR2 FNYEAQ (reference sequence).

This clonotype has only a few counts. The chain is built from TRBV5-6 and TRBJ1-2; 8 nucleotides match TRBD1. This CDR3 region has 15 residues. Germline V CDR1 and CDR2: SGHDT, YYEEEE. J gave up 8 bases and V 5 bases, and 14 bases lay outside the gene matches. In nucleotides, the CDR3 is TGTGCCAGCAGTTTACCTACCGGACAGGGAGAAGGCTACACCTTC. Protein sequence: CASSLPTGQGEGYTF.

The rearrangement uses TRBV15 and TRBJ2-3; possible D gene TRBD2, 5 bases. Germline V gene sequence: CDR1 LNHNV, CDR2 YYDKDF (reference sequence). V lost 6 bases, J lost 3 bases, and 16 bases lay in between. This CDR3 spans 15 amino acids. The CDR3 sequence is CATSPGLTGTDTQYF. In nucleotides, the CDR3 is TGTGCCACCAGTCCCGGTCTGACGGGGACAGATACGCAGTATTTT.

The chain couples TRBV4-1 to TRBJ1-1, with D perhaps matching TRBD1 (6 bases). The CDR3 contains 15 residues. The germline CDR1 and CDR2 sequences are MGHRA and YSYEKL. Trimming shortened V by 4 bases and J by 5 bases, and 17 bases separated the two germline ends. CDR3 bases: TGCGCCAGCAGCCCGACCGTAGGGGGGCTGACTGAAGCTTTCTTT. This translates into CASSPTVGGLTEAFF.

The V gene is TRBV10-3, the J gene TRBJ2-7; 8 positions agree with TRBD2. CDR1 and CDR2 from the germline V gene are ENHRY and SYGVKD. V shed 2 bases and J 4 bases; nucleotides not matched to a gene: 7. This CDR3 is 15 amino acids long. The CDR3 region has the DNA TGTGCCATCAGTGAGGACGGGAGGGCCGGTTACGAGCAGTACTTC. Encoded protein: CAISEDGRAGYEQYF.

This clonotype has more than one count but fewer than ten. This chain connects TRBV7-9 to TRBJ1-2, with D unresolved. V shed 11 bases and J shed 3 bases, with 19 bases lying between them. CDR1 is SEHNR and CDR2 is FQNEAQ in the germline V gene (reference sequence). CDR3 length equals 14 residues. CDR3 sequence (DNA): TGTGCCGGACGGCCCCCTGATGCTGACTATGGCTACACCTTC. Protein sequence: CAGRPPDADYGYTF.

This clonotype has only a few counts. The rearrangement uses TRBV20-1 and TRBJ1-4, with TRBD1 matching 8 bases. The junction had 10 bases not matched to a gene; V was cut back by 5 bases and J by 8 bases. Per the germline V gene, CDR1 is DFQATT and CDR2 is SNEGSKA (reference sequence). The CDR3 length is 14 residues. The chain's CDR3 is CSAPRGQGWEKLFF. The CDR3 DNA reads as TGCAGTGCTCCTCGCGGACAGGGCTGGGAAAAACTGTTTTTT.

V and J are TRBV29-1 and TRBJ2-1; 8 positions match TRBD2. V dropped 4 bases and J dropped 8; count of bases not matched to a gene: 7. This CDR3 has 13 amino acids. CDR1 is SQVTM, CDR2 ANQGSEA, per germline. CDR3 in amino acids: CSVVSGAVDEQFF. The CDR3 coding sequence is TGCAGCGTTGTTAGCGGGGCTGTCGATGAGCAGTTCTTC.

This clonotype has more than one count but fewer than ten. The chain carries TRBV6-1 and TRBJ1-1, with a weak D call TRBD1 (5 bases). Trimming removed 6 bases from V and 0 bases from J, with 17 bases in between. The CDR3 extends over 16 amino acids. Germline V CDR1 and CDR2: MNHNS, SASEGT. This CDR3 reads CASRRRGPPMNTEAFF. The DNA of the CDR3 is TGTGCCAGCAGGAGGAGGGGCCCCCCCATGAACACTGAAGCTTTCTTT.

This clonotype has only a few counts. This rearrangement joins TRBV27 to TRBJ1-2; no firm D call. Per germline, CDR1 MNHEY and CDR2 SMNVEV (reference sequence). The CDR3 length is 12 residues. The V end was cut by 8 bases, the J end by 8 bases, with 15 bases between. The CDR3 DNA sequence: TGTGCCAGCGGTTGGAGGAACGGAGGCTACACCTTC. Translation: CASGWRNGGYTF.

This chain connects TRBV4-3 to TRBJ2-1; D is possibly TRBD1 or TRBD2 (5 bases each). Trimming pared 1 base from V and 1 base from J, leaving 11 bases between. CDR3 length: 16 residues. Germline lookup yields CDR1 LGHNA and CDR2 YSLEER. For the CDR3, the DNA is TGCGCCAGCAGCCAAGTCGGGACGGATTCCTACAATGAGCAGTTCTTC. It yields the protein CASSQVGTDSYNEQFF.

There are many counts of this clonotype. The V gene is TRBV7-9, the J gene TRBJ1-2; D remains ambiguous. Germline V CDR1 and CDR2: SEHNR, FQNEAQ (reference sequence). The CDR3 runs 15 residues. With 2 bases removed from V and 0 bases from J, the gap between germline ends came to 10 bases. CDR3 residues: CASSLSPGSNYGYTF. The CDR3 DNA reads TGTGCCAGCAGCTTATCGCCGGGATCTAACTATGGCTACACCTTC.

V gene TRBV10-3 combines with J gene TRBJ2-3; 10 nucleotides line up with TRBD1. There are 15 residues in the CDR3. V dropped 4 bases and J dropped 5; count of bases not matched to a gene: 6. Germline CDR1 is ENHRY and CDR2 is SYGVKD. The CDR3 nucleotides are TGTGCCATCAGTGCTGGGGGACAGGGGTTAGATACGCAGTATTTT. This gives the protein CAISAGGQGLDTQYF.

This clonotype was detected ten times or more. This chain connects TRBV7-6 to TRBJ1-6; D ambiguous. The CDR3 sequence is 14 residues long. V was trimmed by 5 bases and J by 9 bases, leaving 14 bases between them. Germline V lookup: CDR1 SGHVS, CDR2 FNYEAQ. The DNA for the CDR3 is TGTGCCAGCAGCCCCCGGGATTGGAGTTCACCCCTCCACTTT. It encodes CASSPRDWSSPLHF. The entire variable domain, with the rest obtained from reference TRBV7-6 and TRBJ1-6, is as follows: GAGVSQSPRYKVTKRGQDVALRCDPISGHVSLYWYRQALGQGPEFLTYFNYEAQQDKSGLPNDRFSAERPEGSISTLTIQRTEQRDSAMYRCASSPRDWSSPLHFGNGTRLTVT.

The rearrangement joins TRBV10-3 to TRBJ2-5; a possible D gene is TRBD2 (6 bases). The germline V and J ends were trimmed by 1 base and 2 bases, with 8 bases remaining between them. The CDR3 consists of 14 residues. Germline CDR1 and CDR2: ENHRY and SYGVKD. The CDR3 bases are TGTGCCATCAGTGAGTACGGGGGACAAGAGACCCAGTACTTC. Amino acids: CAISEYGGQETQYF.

This clonotype was counted only a few times. The chain combines TRBV5-1 with TRBJ1-1; possible D gene TRBD1, 6 bases. V dropped 4 bases and J dropped 3 bases, with 16 bases sitting between them. This CDR3 spans 15 amino acids. The V gene's germline CDR1 is SGHRS and CDR2 YFSETQ. The CDR3 spells CASSHLGARDTEAFF. CDR3 nucleotide sequence: TGCGCCAGCAGCCACCTGGGGGCTAGGGACACTGAAGCTTTCTTT.

The CDR3 loop reads CSVEDKAGNQPQHF. The CDR3 DNA reads TGCAGCGTTGAAGATAAGGCGGGGAATCAGCCCCAGCATTTT. The chain has TRBV29-1 and TRBJ1-5; no clear D gene. From germline, CDR1 is SQVTM and CDR2 ANQGSEA. The V gene lost 0 bases and the J gene lost 4 bases, with 10 bases spanning the gap. The CDR3 runs to 14 residues.

The chain employs TRBV20-1 and TRBJ2-4; 8 nucleotides match TRBD2. The germline V gene has CDR1 DFQATT and CDR2 SNEGSKA (reference sequence). J lost 4 bases, V lost 2 bases, and 10 bases had no gene match. The CDR3 runs 16 residues. This chain's CDR3 is CSARSNTSGWKNIQYF. In DNA, the CDR3 is TGCAGTGCTAGAAGCAATACTAGCGGCTGGAAAAACATTCAGTACTTC.

The chain uses TRBV7-9 and TRBJ2-1; D is ambiguous. V lost 5 bases, J lost 5 bases, and 10 bases lay in between. There are 13 residues in the CDR3. The V gene's germline CDR1 is SEHNR and CDR2 FQNEAQ (reference sequence). The CDR3 reads CASSHAVNNEQFF. For the CDR3, the DNA is TGTGCCAGCAGCCACGCGGTTAACAATGAGCAGTTCTTC.

V and J are TRBV20-1 and TRBJ2-7, with 7 nucleotides matching TRBD1. This CDR3 has 15 amino acids. The J segment lost 2 bases and the V segment lost 1 base, leaving 8 bases of the junction unmatched. CDR1 is DFQATT, CDR2 SNEGSKA, per germline (reference sequence). The CDR3 nucleotides are TGCAGTGCTAGAGGACAGGGCGGAACAACCTACGAGCAGTACTTC. Its protein is CSARGQGGTTYEQYF.

J is TRBJ1-2 and V is TRBV5-1; 7 positions match TRBD1. The CDR3 loop spans 14 amino acids. Trimming at V came to 4 bases and at J to 8 bases, leaving 11 bases not matched to a gene. Germline-derived CDR1 and CDR2 are SGHRS and YFSETQ. In DNA form, the CDR3 reads TGCGCCAGCAGCCGGGAGGCGGCAGGGGGAGGCTACACCTTC. As protein: CASSREAAGGGYTF.

The chain joins TRBV5-1 to TRBJ2-7; 12 bases are a match to TRBD2. The junction had 4 bases not matched to a gene; V was cut back by 5 bases and J by 1 base. From germline, CDR1 is SGHRS and CDR2 YFSETQ. The CDR3 is made up of 15 amino acids. Here the CDR3 DNA reads TGCGCCAGCAGATCCGGACTAGCGGGGTCCTACGAGCAGTACTTC. Amino acid sequence: CASRSGLAGSYEQYF.

The sample holds a few counts of this clonotype. V usage is TRBV19 and J usage is TRBJ2-2; tentative D call: TRBD1 (5 bases). Germline V gene data show CDR1 as LNHDA and CDR2 as SQIVND (reference sequence). This CDR3 comprises 10 residues. V was pared by 10 bases and J by 8 bases, with 8 bases between. The chain's CDR3 is CATRAGELFF. Written as DNA, the CDR3 is TGTGCCACCAGGGCGGGGGAGCTGTTTTTT.